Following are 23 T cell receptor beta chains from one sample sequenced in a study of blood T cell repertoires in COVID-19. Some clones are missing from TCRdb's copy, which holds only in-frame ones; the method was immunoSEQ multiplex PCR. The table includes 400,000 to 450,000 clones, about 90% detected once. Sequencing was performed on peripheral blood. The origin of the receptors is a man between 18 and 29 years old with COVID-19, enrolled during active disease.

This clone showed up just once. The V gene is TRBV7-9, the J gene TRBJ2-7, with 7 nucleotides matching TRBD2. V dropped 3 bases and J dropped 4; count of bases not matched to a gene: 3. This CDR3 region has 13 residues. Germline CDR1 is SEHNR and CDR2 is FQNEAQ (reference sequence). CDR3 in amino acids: CASSFGGSYEQYF. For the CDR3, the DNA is TGTGCCAGCAGCTTCGGGGGGTCTTACGAGCAGTACTTC.

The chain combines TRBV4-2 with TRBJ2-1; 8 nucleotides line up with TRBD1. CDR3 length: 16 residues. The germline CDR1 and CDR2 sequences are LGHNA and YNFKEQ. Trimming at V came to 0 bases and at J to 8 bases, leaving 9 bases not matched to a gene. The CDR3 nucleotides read TGTGCCAGCAGCCAAGATAACCAGGGGGCTCGGGATGAGCAGTTCTTC. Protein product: CASSQDNQGARDEQFF.

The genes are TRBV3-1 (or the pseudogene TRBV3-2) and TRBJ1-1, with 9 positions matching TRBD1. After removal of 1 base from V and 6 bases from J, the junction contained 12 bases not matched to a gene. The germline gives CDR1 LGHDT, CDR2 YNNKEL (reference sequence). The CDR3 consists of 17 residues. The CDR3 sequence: CASSQGGQGLPMAEAFF. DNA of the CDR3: TGTGCCAGCAGCCAAGGGGGACAGGGACTTCCCATGGCTGAAGCTTTCTTT.

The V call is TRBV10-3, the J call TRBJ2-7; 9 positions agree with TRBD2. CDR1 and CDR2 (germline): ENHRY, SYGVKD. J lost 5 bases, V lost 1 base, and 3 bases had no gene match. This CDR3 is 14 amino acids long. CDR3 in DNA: TGTGCCATCAGTGAGTTTCCTAGCGGGGACGAGCAGTACTTC. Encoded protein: CAISEFPSGDEQYF.

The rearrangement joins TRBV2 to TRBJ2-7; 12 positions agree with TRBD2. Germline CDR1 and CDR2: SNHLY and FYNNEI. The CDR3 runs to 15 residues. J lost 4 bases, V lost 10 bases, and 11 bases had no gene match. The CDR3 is CATALAGGPLYEQYF. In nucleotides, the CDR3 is TGTGCCACCGCCCTAGCGGGAGGGCCCCTTTACGAGCAGTACTTC.

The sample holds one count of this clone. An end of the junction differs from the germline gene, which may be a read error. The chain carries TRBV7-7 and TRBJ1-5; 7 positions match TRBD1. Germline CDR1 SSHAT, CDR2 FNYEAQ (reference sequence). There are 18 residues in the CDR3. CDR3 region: CASSPYRQGRGRNQPQHF. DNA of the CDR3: TGTGCTAGCAGCCCATACCGACAGGGTCGGGGACGCAATCAGCCCCAGCATTTT.

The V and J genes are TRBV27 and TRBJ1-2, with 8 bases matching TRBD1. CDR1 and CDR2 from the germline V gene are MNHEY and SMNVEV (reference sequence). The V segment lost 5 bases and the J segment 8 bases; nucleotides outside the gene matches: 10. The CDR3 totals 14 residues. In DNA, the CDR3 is TGTGCCAGCAGTCCCGGACAGGGAGTAGGCGGCTACACCTTC. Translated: CASSPGQGVGGYTF.

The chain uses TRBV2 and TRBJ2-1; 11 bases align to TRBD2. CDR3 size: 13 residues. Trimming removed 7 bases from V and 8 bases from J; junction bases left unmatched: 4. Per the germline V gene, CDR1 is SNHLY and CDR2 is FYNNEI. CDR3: CASNSGRAYEQFF. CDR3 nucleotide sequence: TGTGCCAGCAATAGCGGGAGGGCCTATGAGCAGTTCTTC.

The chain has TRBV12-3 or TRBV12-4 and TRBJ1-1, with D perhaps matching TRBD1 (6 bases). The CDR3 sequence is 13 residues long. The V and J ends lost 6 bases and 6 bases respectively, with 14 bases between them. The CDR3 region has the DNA TGTGCCAGCAGCTTTGACAGGCGACCTGAAGCTTTCTTT. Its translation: CASSFDRRPEAFF.

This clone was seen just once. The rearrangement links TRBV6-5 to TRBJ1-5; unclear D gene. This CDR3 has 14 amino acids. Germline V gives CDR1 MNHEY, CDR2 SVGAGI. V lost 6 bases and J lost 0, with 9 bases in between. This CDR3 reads CASRRANSNQPQHF. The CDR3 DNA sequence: TGTGCCAGCAGGAGGGCGAATAGCAATCAGCCCCAGCATTTT.

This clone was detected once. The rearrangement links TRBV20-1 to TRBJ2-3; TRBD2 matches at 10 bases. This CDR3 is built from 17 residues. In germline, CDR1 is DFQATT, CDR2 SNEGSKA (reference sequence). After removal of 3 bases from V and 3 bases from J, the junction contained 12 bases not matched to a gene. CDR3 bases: TGCAGTGCTAGTGCAGCGGGGGGGGAGTTAGTGACAGATACGCAGTATTTT. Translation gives CSASAAGGELVTDTQYF.

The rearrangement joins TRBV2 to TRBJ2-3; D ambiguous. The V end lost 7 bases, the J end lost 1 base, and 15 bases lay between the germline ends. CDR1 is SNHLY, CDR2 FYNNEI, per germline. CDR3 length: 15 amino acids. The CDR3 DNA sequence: TGTGCCAGCACCTGGGCAGGCGATCGCACAGATACGCAGTATTTT. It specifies CASTWAGDRTDTQYF.

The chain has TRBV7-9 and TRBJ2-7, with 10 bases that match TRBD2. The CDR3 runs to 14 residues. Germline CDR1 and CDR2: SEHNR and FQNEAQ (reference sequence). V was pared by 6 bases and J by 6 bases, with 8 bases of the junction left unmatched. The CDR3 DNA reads TGTGCCAGCAGAGAAGCGGGGGGGCCTTCCGAGCAGTACTTC. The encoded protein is CASREAGGPSEQYF.

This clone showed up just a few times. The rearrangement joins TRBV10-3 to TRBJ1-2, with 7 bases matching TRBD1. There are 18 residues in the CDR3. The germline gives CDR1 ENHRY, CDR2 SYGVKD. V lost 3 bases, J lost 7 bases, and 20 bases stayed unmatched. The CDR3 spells CAISEPAGVTGFRAGYTF. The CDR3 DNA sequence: TGTGCCATCAGTGAACCCGCTGGGGTGACAGGGTTTCGAGCTGGCTACACCTTC.

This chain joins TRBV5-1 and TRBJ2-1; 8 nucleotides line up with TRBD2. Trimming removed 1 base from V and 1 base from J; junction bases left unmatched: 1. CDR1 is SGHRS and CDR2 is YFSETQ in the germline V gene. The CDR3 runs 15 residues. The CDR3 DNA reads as TGCGCCAGCAGCTTGTCTAGCGGGTCCTACAATGAGCAGTTCTTC. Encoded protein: CASSLSSGSYNEQFF.

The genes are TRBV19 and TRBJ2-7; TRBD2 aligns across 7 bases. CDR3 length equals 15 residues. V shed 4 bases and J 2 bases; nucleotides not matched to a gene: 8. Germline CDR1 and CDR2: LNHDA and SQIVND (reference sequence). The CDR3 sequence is CASSKVAGAPYEQYF. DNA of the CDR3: TGTGCCAGTAGTAAGGTCGCGGGAGCCCCCTACGAGCAGTACTTC.

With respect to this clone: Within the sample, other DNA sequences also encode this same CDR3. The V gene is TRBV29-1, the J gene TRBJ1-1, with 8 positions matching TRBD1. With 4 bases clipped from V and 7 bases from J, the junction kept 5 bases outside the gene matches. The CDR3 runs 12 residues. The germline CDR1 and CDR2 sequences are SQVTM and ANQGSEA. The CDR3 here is CSVARQGFEAFF. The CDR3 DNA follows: TGCAGCGTTGCAAGACAGGGGTTTGAAGCTTTCTTT.

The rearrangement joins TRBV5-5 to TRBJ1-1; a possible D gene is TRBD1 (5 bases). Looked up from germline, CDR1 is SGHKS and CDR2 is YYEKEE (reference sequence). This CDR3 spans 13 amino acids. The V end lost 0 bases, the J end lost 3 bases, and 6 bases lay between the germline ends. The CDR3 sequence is CASSLVRDTEAFF. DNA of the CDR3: TGTGCCAGCAGCTTGGTCAGGGACACTGAAGCTTTCTTT.

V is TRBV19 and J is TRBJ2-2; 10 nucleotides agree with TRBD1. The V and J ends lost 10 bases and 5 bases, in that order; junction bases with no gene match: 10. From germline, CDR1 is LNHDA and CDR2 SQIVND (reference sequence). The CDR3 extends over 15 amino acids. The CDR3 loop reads CATHDRDRGTGELFF. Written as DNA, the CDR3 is TGTGCCACACACGATCGGGACAGGGGAACCGGGGAGCTGTTTTTT.

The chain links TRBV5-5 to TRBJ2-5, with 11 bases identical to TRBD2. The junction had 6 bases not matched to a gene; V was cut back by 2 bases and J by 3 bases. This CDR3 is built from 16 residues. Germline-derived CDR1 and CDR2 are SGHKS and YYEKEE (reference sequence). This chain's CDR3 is CASSFPTSGGKETQYF. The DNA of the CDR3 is TGTGCCAGCAGCTTCCCCACTAGCGGGGGAAAAGAGACCCAGTACTTC.

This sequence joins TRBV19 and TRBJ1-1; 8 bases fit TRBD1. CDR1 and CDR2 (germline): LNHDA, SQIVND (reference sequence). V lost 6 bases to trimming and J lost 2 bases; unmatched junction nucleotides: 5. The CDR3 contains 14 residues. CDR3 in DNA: TGTGCCAGTAGGAACAGGGGGGCAAACACTGAAGCTTTCTTT. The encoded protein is CASRNRGANTEAFF.

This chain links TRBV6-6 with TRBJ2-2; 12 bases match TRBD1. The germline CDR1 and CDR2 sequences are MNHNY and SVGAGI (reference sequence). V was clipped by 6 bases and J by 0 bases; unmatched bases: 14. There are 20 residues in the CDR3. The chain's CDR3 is CASSRRRGQGATPNTGELFF. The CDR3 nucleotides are TGTGCCAGCAGCCGCCGTAGGGGACAGGGGGCGACCCCGAACACCGGGGAGCTGTTTTTT.

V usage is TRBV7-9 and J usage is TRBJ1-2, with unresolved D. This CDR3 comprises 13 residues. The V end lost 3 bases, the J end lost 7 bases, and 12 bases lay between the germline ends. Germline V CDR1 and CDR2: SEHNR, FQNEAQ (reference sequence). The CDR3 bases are TGTGCCAGCAGCTTGGGAGGAAGTGGTGGCTACACCTTC. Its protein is CASSLGGSGGYTF.